The rows below give T cell receptor beta chains drawn from one sample of a study of blood T cell repertoires in COVID-19. This table comes from immunoSEQ multiplex PCR, and its TCRdb copy is limited to in-frame clones, with some not included. The sample contains 200,000 to 250,000 clones, just under 90% of which appear only once. Sequences were obtained from PBMCs or T cells enriched from blood (not recorded which). Receptors were obtained from a man in his forties or fifties who had been exposed to COVID-19. Both conserved end residues are part of each CDR3. The D gene is left open where the match is weak. A row's size may be missing; if present it is once, few, many or a size class.

j_call: TRBJ1-1
d_call: TRBD1
clone_size: .
v_call: TRBV9
cdr3_nt: TGTGCCAGCAGCGTAGTGGGACAGGGGAACACTGAAGCTTTCTTT
cdr3_aa: CASSVVGQGNTEAFF

j_call: TRBJ1-5
d_call: .
clone_size: once
v_call: TRBV4-1
cdr3_nt: TGCGCCAGCAGCCCCCCGGGGTTTCTCCAGCCCCAGCATTTT
cdr3_aa: CASSPPGFLQPQHF

j_call: TRBJ1-1
d_call: .
clone_size: .
v_call: TRBV7-9
cdr3_nt: TGTGCCAGCAGCGTAGACACAGTCGAAGCTTTCTTT
cdr3_aa: CASSVDTVEAFF

j_call: TRBJ1-4
d_call: .
clone_size: .
v_call: TRBV5-3
cdr3_nt: TGTGCCAGAAGCTCACGGGACACAACTAATGAAAAACTGTTTTTT
cdr3_aa: CARSSRDTTNEKLFF

j_call: TRBJ1-2
d_call: .
clone_size: .
v_call: TRBV12-3/TRBV12-4
cdr3_nt: TGTGCCAGCAGTCGGGACTTCAGCTATGGCTACACCTTC
cdr3_aa: CASSRDFSYGYTF

j_call: TRBJ2-7
d_call: .
clone_size: .
v_call: TRBV4-1
cdr3_nt: TGCGCCAGCAGCCAAGCGCCCAGCTCCTACGAGCAGTACTTC
cdr3_aa: CASSQAPSSYEQYF

j_call: TRBJ1-3
d_call: TRBD1
clone_size: .
v_call: TRBV7-9
cdr3_nt: TGTGCCAGCAGCTTGGCACAGGGGGCTGGAAACACCATATATTTT
cdr3_aa: CASSLAQGAGNTIYF

j_call: TRBJ1-5
d_call: .
clone_size: .
v_call: TRBV6-2/TRBV6-3
cdr3_nt: TGTGCCAGCAGTTCCCCCAGGACAGATTATAGCAATCAGCCCCAGCATTTT
cdr3_aa: CASSSPRTDYSNQPQHF

j_call: TRBJ1-1
d_call: TRBD1
clone_size: .
v_call: TRBV6-5
cdr3_nt: TGTGCCGGAAGGAGACAGGGGACCGTTGAAGCTTTCTTT
cdr3_aa: CAGRRQGTVEAFF

j_call: TRBJ2-7
d_call: TRBD1
clone_size: .
v_call: TRBV6-5
cdr3_nt: TGTGCCAGCAGTAGCCGGGACAGGGGAGTCTACGAGCAGTACTTC
cdr3_aa: CASSSRDRGVYEQYF

j_call: TRBJ1-4
d_call: .
clone_size: few
v_call: TRBV2
cdr3_nt: TGTGCCAGCTCCGACGGGCGGGTTAATGAAAAACTGTTTTTT
cdr3_aa: CASSDGRVNEKLFF

j_call: TRBJ1-6
d_call: .
clone_size: .
v_call: TRBV9
cdr3_nt: TGTGCCAGCAGCCCCTCGGGAGGGGCATGGAATTCACCCCTCCACTTT
cdr3_aa: CASSPSGGAWNSPLHF

j_call: TRBJ1-1
d_call: .
clone_size: .
v_call: TRBV5-1
cdr3_nt: TGCGCCAGCAGCTTGGCCGTCACAGTTGGCACTGAAGCTTTCTTT
cdr3_aa: CASSLAVTVGTEAFF

j_call: TRBJ1-1
d_call: TRBD1
clone_size: once
v_call: TRBV19
cdr3_nt: TGTGCCAGTTCGACCTGGGGGGACAGGGGGGTGAACACTGAAGCTTTCTTT
cdr3_aa: CASSTWGDRGVNTEAFF

j_call: TRBJ1-2
d_call: TRBD1
clone_size: .
v_call: TRBV28
cdr3_nt: TGTGCCAGCAGTTTAGCAGGGGGCGAGTTTTCATTCTTCTATGGCTACACCTTC
cdr3_aa: CASSLAGGEFSFFYGYTF

j_call: TRBJ2-7
d_call: TRBD1
clone_size: .
v_call: TRBV19
cdr3_nt: TGTGCCAGTAGTTTCAGGGGGTATACGTACGAGCAGTACTTC
cdr3_aa: CASSFRGYTYEQYF

j_call: TRBJ1-2
d_call: .
clone_size: .
v_call: TRBV28
cdr3_nt: TGTGCCAGCACCAGCGCCCAGTCAGGGCATCCCTATGGCTACACCTTC
cdr3_aa: CASTSAQSGHPYGYTF

j_call: TRBJ1-2
d_call: .
clone_size: few
v_call: TRBV30
cdr3_nt: TGTGCCTGGAGTGTAGAGGCCAACTATGGCTACACCTTC
cdr3_aa: CAWSVEANYGYTF

j_call: TRBJ1-5
d_call: TRBD1
clone_size: .
v_call: TRBV4-1
cdr3_nt: TGCGCCAGCAGCGTAGACAGGGGGAGCAATCAGCCCCAGCATTTT
cdr3_aa: CASSVDRGSNQPQHF

j_call: TRBJ2-5
d_call: TRBD2
clone_size: .
v_call: TRBV28
cdr3_nt: TGTGCCAGCAGCTACCTTAGCGGGTCGAGGGAGACCCAGTACTTC
cdr3_aa: CASSYLSGSRETQYF

j_call: TRBJ2-1
d_call: TRBD1
clone_size: .
v_call: TRBV18
cdr3_nt: TGTGCCAGCTCACCGGGACAGGGGATTATAGATGAGCAGTTCTTC
cdr3_aa: CASSPGQGIIDEQFF

j_call: TRBJ2-3
d_call: TRBD2
clone_size: .
v_call: TRBV10-3
cdr3_nt: TGTGCCATCAGTGATTCTCGCGGGGGGGCGACAGATACGCAGTATTTT
cdr3_aa: CAISDSRGGATDTQYF

j_call: TRBJ2-5
d_call: TRBD1
clone_size: .
v_call: TRBV6-5
cdr3_nt: TGTGCCAGCAAACTACAGGGGGCAGGGGAGACCCAGTACTTC
cdr3_aa: CASKLQGAGETQYF

j_call: TRBJ1-1
d_call: .
clone_size: .
v_call: TRBV9
cdr3_nt: TGTGCCAGCAGCCCTCAAACGATTGGTAATCGGGCTTTCTTT
cdr3_aa: CASSPQTIGNRAFF

j_call: TRBJ1-6
d_call: .
clone_size: .
v_call: TRBV28
cdr3_nt: TGTGCCAGCAGTTTATTTGCAGGGAGGTCACCCCTCCACTTT
cdr3_aa: CASSLFAGRSPLHF

j_call: TRBJ2-5
d_call: TRBD2
clone_size: .
v_call: TRBV27
cdr3_nt: TGTGCCAGCAGTTTAGCGGGAGGGCCCGAGACCCAGTACTTC
cdr3_aa: CASSLAGGPETQYF